This T cell receptor beta chain was recovered during a study of blood T cells in healthy people across ages. At the level of the study: The capture of about one barcoded beta molecule per two T cells was achieved by template switching. General study findings and limits: Roughly linearly, TCR beta diversity per million T cells fell as age increased.

Germline V lookup: CDR1 DFQATT, CDR2 SNEGSKA (reference sequence). The CDR3 runs 14 residues. Trimming at V came to 5 bases and at J to 2 bases, leaving 5 bases not matched to a gene. Only a few counts were recorded for this clonotype. Its cognate antigen is unknown. Together with a sample-barcoded 5' primer, a J-beta primer mix was included in a second PCR lasting roughly 6 to 12 cycles. MiXCR, run by TCRdb on the 5' RACE reads, gives a single entry per CDR3 protein. The sample holds more than 800,000 distinct CDR3 sequences, less than 50% seen once. This sequence was found in a woman aged 60-75 years in good health. The chain joins TRBV20-1 to TRBJ2-1; 8 nucleotides line up with TRBD2. The sequenced sample consisted of blood. The CDR3 protein is CSAGGLAPYNEQFF. CDR3 bases: TGCAGTGCTGGCGGACTAGCCCCCTACAATGAGCAGTTCTTC.